Following are 14 T cell receptor beta chains from one sample sequenced in a study of T cells in Graves' hyperthyroidism and ophthalmopathy. TCR beta CDR3 sequences were amplified from RNA transcripts. HTBI primers drove first-round RT-PCR of the TCR CDR3. TCRdb re-called the multiplex PCR reads through MiXCR, storing one row per CDR3 protein. Seen here are about 400,000 distinct CDR3 sequences, 15% to 17% observed once, and the top ten hold around 30%. The specimen sequenced was blood. Every receptor here comes from a woman aged 18 to 35 with Graves' hyperthyroidism that later progressed to Graves' ophthalmopathy.

This clonotype was seen at least ten times. The chain employs TRBV2 and TRBJ1-1, with TRBD1 matching over 7 bases. The CDR3 has 12 amino acids. V was pared by 8 bases and J by 2 bases, with 2 bases of the junction left unmatched. Germline V gene sequence: CDR1 SNHLY, CDR2 FYNNEI. The CDR3 nucleotides are TGTGCCAGCGGGACAGAAAACACTGAAGCTTTCTTT. The encoded protein is CASGTENTEAFF.

The chain joins TRBV24-1 to TRBJ2-1; 12 bases are shared with TRBD2. With V trimmed by 3 bases and J by 8 bases, 10 bases remained unmatched. This CDR3 contains 17 residues. CDR1 is KGHDR, CDR2 SFDVKD, per germline. CDR3 nucleotides: TGTGCCACCAGTGATCACGCTAGCGGGAGGGCCATAGATGAGCAGTTCTTC. Translated: CATSDHASGRAIDEQFF.

There are many counts of this clonotype. The CDR3 sequence is CSARDMGEETQYF. The CDR3 nucleotides are TGCAGTGCTAGAGATATGGGGGAAGAGACCCAGTACTTC. The chain joins TRBV20-1 to TRBJ2-5; D might be TRBD1 or TRBD2, each matching 5 bases. Trimming cost V 0 bases and J 3 bases, with 8 bases left between them. Germline CDR1 is DFQATT and CDR2 is SNEGSKA (reference sequence). The CDR3 is 13 amino acids.

This clonotype was seen repeatedly, ten times or more. This chain links TRBV11-2 with TRBJ2-3, with D tentatively TRBD1 (5 bases). Trimming shortened V by 1 base and J by 0 bases, and 20 bases separated the two germline ends. CDR1 and CDR2 (germline): SGHAT, FQNNGV. The CDR3 loop spans 19 amino acids. CDR3 region: CASSLAGPFPTDSTDTQYF. The CDR3 coding sequence is TGTGCCAGCAGCTTAGCCGGTCCCTTCCCGACAGACAGCACAGATACGCAGTATTTT. The whole variable domain, remainder taken from reference TRBV11-2 and TRBJ2-3, is EAGVAQSPRYKIIEKRQSVAFWCNPISGHATLYWYQQILGQGPKLLIQFQNNGVVDDSQLPKDRFSAERLKGVDSTLKIQPAKLEDSAVYLCASSLAGPFPTDSTDTQYFGPGTRLTVL.

The chain uses TRBV7-6 and TRBJ2-1; D ambiguous. V was trimmed by 1 base and J by 4 bases, leaving 11 bases between them. CDR1 SGHVS and CDR2 FNYEAQ come from the germline V gene. The CDR3 runs to 15 residues. The DNA for the CDR3 is TGTGCCAGCAGCTTAGAGTACAGATTTTACAATGAGCAGTTCTTC. This gives the protein CASSLEYRFYNEQFF.

The rearrangement uses TRBV7-9 and TRBJ2-2; tentatively, D is TRBD1 or TRBD2 (5 bases each). This CDR3 has 15 amino acids. Trimming took off 7 bases at V and 5 bases at J, with 17 bases between the two ends. Germline loops: CDR1 SEHNR, CDR2 FQNEAQ (reference sequence). The CDR3 loop is CASTPILGATGELFF. DNA for the CDR3: TGTGCCAGCACCCCTATACTAGGGGCAACCGGGGAGCTGTTTTTT.

Concerning this clonotype itself: The germline gene is not matched at one end of the junction; a read error may be the cause. The V gene is TRBV30, the J gene TRBJ2-2; possibly TRBD2 for D (5 bases). Germline CDR1 reads GTSNPN; CDR2 reads SVGIG (reference sequence). The CDR3 length is 11 residues. CDR3 protein: CAWRYTGEPFF. The CDR3 DNA sequence: TGTGCCTGGAGGTACACCGGGGAGCCGTTTTTT. The full variable domain, its missing parts supplied by reference TRBV30 and TRBJ2-2, is SQTIHQWPATLVQPVGSPLSLECTVEGTSNPNLYWYRQAAGRGLQLLFYSVGIGQISSEVPQNLSASRPQDRQFILSSKKLLLSDSGFYLCAWRYTGEPFFGEGSRLTVL.

This chain connects TRBV7-9 to TRBJ2-7, with D tentatively TRBD2 (6 bases). This CDR3 comprises 13 residues. Trimming stripped 0 bases from V and 5 bases from J, with 8 bases between. Germline V CDR1 and CDR2: SEHNR, FQNEAQ (reference sequence). CDR3 loop: CASSLASSDEQYF. DNA for the CDR3: TGTGCCAGCAGCTTAGCGTCTAGCGACGAGCAGTACTTC. Based on the CDR3 plus reference TRBV7-9 and TRBJ2-7, the full variable domain is DTGVSQNPRHKITKRGQNVTFRCDPISEHNRLYWYRQTLGQGPEFLTYFQNEAQLEKSRLLSDRFSAERPKGSFSTLEIQRTEQGDSAMYLCASSLASSDEQYFGPGTRLTVT.

V and J are TRBV5-1 and TRBJ1-5; 7 nucleotides agree with TRBD1. CDR3 length equals 14 residues. J lost 8 bases, V lost 1 base, and 6 bases had no gene match. Germline CDR1 SGHRS, CDR2 YFSETQ. The CDR3 loop reads CASSLTGALEPQHF. In DNA form, the CDR3 reads TGCGCCAGCAGCTTGACAGGGGCTCTGGAGCCCCAGCATTTT.

The rearrangement links TRBV20-1 to TRBJ2-1; 12 bases are a match to TRBD2. This CDR3 comprises 17 residues. The germline CDR1 and CDR2 sequences are DFQATT and SNEGSKA (reference sequence). V was clipped by 3 bases and J by 13 bases; unmatched bases: 19. CDR3 amino acids: CSARGGATSGRMAIQFF. The CDR3 nucleotides read TGCAGTGCTAGGGGGGGGGCAACTAGCGGGAGGATGGCGATTCAGTTCTTC.

This clonotype was recorded at least ten times. J is TRBJ2-7 and V is TRBV20-1, with a weak D call TRBD2 (5 bases). Trimming pared 3 bases from V and 3 bases from J, leaving 12 bases between. From germline, CDR1 is DFQATT and CDR2 SNEGSKA (reference sequence). The CDR3 has 13 amino acids. The CDR3: CSARVRGIYEQYF. In DNA form, the CDR3 reads TGCAGTGCTAGGGTCCGGGGTATCTACGAGCAGTACTTC.

This clonotype was counted a few times. This chain joins TRBV3-1 and TRBJ1-3; tentative D call: TRBD1 (5 bases). The CDR3 totals 15 residues. Germline CDR1 and CDR2: LGHDT and YNNKEL (reference sequence). The ends were cut back, 4 bases at V and 0 bases at J, with 10 bases in the middle. The CDR3 loop is CASSRDGDSGNTIYF. The CDR3 nucleotides read TGTGCCAGCAGCCGGGACGGAGACTCTGGAAACACCATATATTTT.

This clonotype has ten or more counts. This chain uses TRBV28 with TRBJ1-1; weak D call: TRBD1 (5 bases). Trimming pared 8 bases from V and 12 bases from J, leaving 19 bases between. CDR1 is MDHEN, CDR2 SYDVKM, per germline. This CDR3 comprises 12 residues. This CDR3 reads CASLSGGLEPFF. CDR3 sequence (DNA): TGTGCCAGCCTTAGTGGGGGATTAGAACCTTTCTTT.

This clonotype was found many times. V usage is TRBV6-1 and J usage is TRBJ2-7; perhaps TRBD1 as D (5 bases). Germline CDR1 MNHNS, CDR2 SASEGT. V lost 6 bases and J lost 0, with 9 bases in between. The CDR3 is 13 residues long. The CDR3 DNA reads TGTGCCAGCAGCGACAGCCCCTCCTACGAGCAGTACTTC. This gives the protein CASSDSPSYEQYF.